Each of the 14 T cell receptor beta chains below was sequenced from the same sample in a study of cytomegalovirus exposure and HLA in healthy donors. Vbeta (60) and Jbeta (13) primers were used in the PCR. Assay used: immunoSEQ multiplex PCR; TCRdb lists only in-frame clones, some missing. The data contain over 40,000 clones, roughly nine tenths of them singletons. Sequenced sample: PBMCs. The origin of the receptors is a woman aged 40 to 50 in good health and CMV-seropositive.

The chain joins TRBV16 to TRBJ1-1, with 7 bases matching TRBD1. Germline V gene lookup returns CDR1 KGHSY and CDR2 FQNENV. V lost 0 bases and J lost 6; bases outside the gene matches: 7. The CDR3 covers 15 residues. For the CDR3, the DNA is TGTGCCAGCAGCCAATCGGAGGGGGCGAGGTCTGAAGCTTTCTTT. This encodes CASSQSEGARSEAFF.

The rearrangement links TRBV9 to TRBJ2-3; 8 bases are a match to TRBD1. J gave up 6 bases and V 4 bases, and 13 bases lay outside the gene matches. Germline V gene sequence: CDR1 SGDLS, CDR2 YYNGEE. The CDR3 runs to 16 residues. The CDR3 coding sequence is TGTGCCAGCAGCCCCCAGGGGGCGGTGGGGGTGGATACGCAGTATTTT. Translating gives CASSPQGAVGVDTQYF.

This clone was counted once. V gene TRBV28 combines with J gene TRBJ1-2; 10 positions agree with TRBD1. From germline, CDR1 is MDHEN and CDR2 SYDVKM. The trim removed 6 bases at V and 3 bases at J, leaving 7 bases unmatched. The CDR3 totals 15 residues. The CDR3 reads CASSSLGTGDYGYTF. The DNA for the CDR3 is TGTGCCAGCAGCTCCCTCGGGACAGGGGACTATGGCTACACCTTC.

The chain has TRBV7-7 and TRBJ2-5, with TRBD2 identical over 11 bases. Germline CDR1 is SSHAT and CDR2 is FNYEAQ (reference sequence). CDR3 length: 15 amino acids. Here the CDR3 DNA reads TGTGCTAGCGCTAGGGGGCTAGCGGGAGGTGAGACCCAGTACTTC. It encodes CASARGLAGGETQYF.

The J gene is TRBJ1-4, the V gene TRBV6-9; D call uncertain. Trimming left V 5 bases short and J 3 bases short, with 16 bases between. This CDR3 comprises 16 residues. The germline V gene has CDR1 MNHGY and CDR2 SVAAGI. The CDR3 nucleotides read TGTGCCAGCAGTCGCTTACAGCATTCACCTAATGAAAAACTGTTTTTT. Protein product: CASSRLQHSPNEKLFF.

The chain has TRBV5-1 and TRBJ1-1; no clear D gene. The V end lost 7 bases, the J end lost 4 bases, and 14 bases lay between the germline ends. From germline, CDR1 is SGHRS and CDR2 YFSETQ. The CDR3 contains 13 residues. The CDR3 loop reads CASSRREGTEAFF. The DNA of the CDR3 is TGCGCCAGCTCCCGGAGGGAGGGCACTGAAGCTTTCTTT.

The rearrangement uses TRBV19 and TRBJ1-6; D is unclear. V was shortened by 5 bases and J by 10 bases, with 18 bases between the two germline ends. The CDR3 loop spans 15 amino acids. The germline V gene encodes CDR1 LNHDA and CDR2 SQIVND (reference sequence). CDR3 sequence (DNA): TGTGCCAGTAGTTCCGCGTCAGGTTCCGGATCACCCCTCCACTTT. This sequence encodes CASSSASGSGSPLHF.

The gene calls are TRBV5-6 and TRBJ1-2; D unresolved. V was cut by 4 bases and J by 1 base, with 11 bases left in between. This CDR3 has 14 amino acids. CDR1 and CDR2 from the germline V gene are SGHDT and YYEEEE. The CDR3 nucleotides read TGTGCCAGCAGCCACAGAAACGTTAACTATGGCTACACCTTC. It translates to CASSHRNVNYGYTF.

The rearrangement links TRBV13 to TRBJ1-2; unclear D gene. The V gene lost 2 bases and the J gene lost 5 bases, with 12 bases spanning the gap. This CDR3 is built from 14 residues. Germline V CDR1 and CDR2: PRHDT, FYEKMQ (reference sequence). The CDR3 DNA reads TGTGCCAGCAGCTTAAGAGCCCCGGGGTATGGCTACACCTTC. Amino acids: CASSLRAPGYGYTF.

The chain is built from TRBV6-1 and TRBJ2-7; tentative D call: TRBD1 (8 bases). Germline V CDR1 and CDR2: MNHNS, SASEGT. The CDR3 extends over 15 amino acids. V was trimmed by 7 bases and J by 6 bases, leaving 22 bases between them. The CDR3 nucleotides are TGTGCCAGCACCCAACAGGGGGGGCGTCCTCTCGAGCAGTACTTC. It translates to CASTQQGGRPLEQYF.

This sequence joins TRBV27 and TRBJ2-1; tentative D call: TRBD1 (5 bases). The CDR3 contains 14 residues. V lost 3 bases to trimming and J lost 10 bases, with 16 bases between them. Per germline, CDR1 MNHEY and CDR2 SMNVEV (reference sequence). This chain's CDR3 is CASSFYTGPLEQFF. As DNA, the CDR3 is TGTGCCAGCAGTTTTTATACAGGACCTTTAGAGCAGTTCTTC.

The chain carries TRBV7-2 and TRBJ1-5; D uncertain. CDR3 size: 13 residues. The V gene's germline CDR1 is SGHTA and CDR2 FQGNSA. V lost 5 bases and J 7 bases, leaving 12 bases between the germline ends. The CDR3 spells CASSVNLRQPQHF. CDR3 DNA sequence: TGTGCCAGCAGCGTCAATTTGCGACAGCCCCAGCATTTT.

This clone has a handful of counts. The gene calls are TRBV19 and TRBJ2-5, with D possibly TRBD2 on 5 matching bases. The length of the CDR3 is 13 residues. V shed 5 bases and J shed 3 bases, with 10 bases lying between them. CDR1 is LNHDA and CDR2 is SQIVND in the germline V gene (reference sequence). The CDR3 loop reads CASSSTNKETQYF. Here the CDR3 DNA reads TGTGCCAGTAGTTCGACTAATAAAGAGACCCAGTACTTC.

This chain uses TRBV4-1 with TRBJ2-5; 7 positions agree with TRBD2. The J call may be faulty, since TRBJ2-7 better matches the DNA end. The CDR3 totals 14 residues. The germline gives CDR1 MGHRA, CDR2 YSYEKL. The CDR3 coding sequence is TGCGCCAGCAGCCAAGGCCCTAGCGGATACGAGCAGTACTTC. Translated, it gives CASSQGPSGYEQYF.